The present T cell receptor beta chain was sequenced within a study of control samples from healthy donors and cancer patients (dated by TCRdb to the early 2020s). The library was prepared using the immunoSEQ multiplex PCR assay. TCRdb took over this immuneACCESS table, retaining in-frame rearrangements with V and J assigned. Such tables are incomplete; in checked studies, under half of the missing clones stem from an unresolved V gene, and the remainder is unexplained. This sample is represented by approximately 150,000 clones; over 95% of them were singletons. Just over 1% of the sample goes to the ten largest clones. Turning to this clone: The target of this receptor is not known. No much larger clonotype is one base removed from it; base qualities were not supplied.

V is trimmed back by 3 bases and J by 8 bases, and the junction contains 8 bases that no gene match accounts for. The CDR3 contains 14 residues, cysteine and phenylalanine counted. CDR3 DNA only is kept here, 42 bases in frame from base 1. Via the germline V gene (reference sequence), CDR1 is GTSNPN and CDR2 SVGIG. Sample: blood. The V and J genes are TRBV30 and TRBJ1-4; 8 bases in between match TRBD1. This TCR came from a woman aged 25 to 39 in good health. The DNA is TGTGCCTGGAGGGGGACAGGATCATACGAAAAACTGTTTTTT. Its amino acids are CAWRGTGSYEKLFF.